One and the same sample provided the 20 T cell receptor beta chains below, sequenced in a study of blood T cell repertoires in COVID-19. Profiled with immunoSEQ multiplex PCR; TCRdb holds only in-frame clones, not every one. The sample records approximately 250,000 clones, about 87% being singletons. The sample taken for sequencing was peripheral blood. These receptor sequences come from a human donor in a cohort sampled during active COVID-19.

This clone was observed a handful of times. This sequence joins TRBV27 and TRBJ1-1, with 8 bases lining up with TRBD1. CDR3 size: 16 residues. From germline, CDR1 is MNHEY and CDR2 SMNVEV (reference sequence). The V and J ends lost 0 bases and 4 bases, in that order; junction bases with no gene match: 7. The CDR3 DNA reads TGTGCCAGCAGTTTATCCTACAGGGGGAGGCGCACTGAAGCTTTCTTT. Protein product: CASSLSYRGRRTEAFF.

The chain is built from TRBV5-1 and TRBJ2-7; D may be TRBD2 (5 bases). Germline lookup yields CDR1 SGHRS and CDR2 YFSETQ. V was shortened by 0 bases and J by 2 bases, with 9 bases between the two germline ends. The CDR3 totals 14 residues. In nucleotides, the CDR3 is TGCGCCAGCAGCTTGGAACCGGGGACCTACGAGCAGTACTTC. It translates to CASSLEPGTYEQYF.

V and J are TRBV19 and TRBJ1-5; D remains ambiguous. The germline V gene has CDR1 LNHDA and CDR2 SQIVND (reference sequence). The V end lost 5 bases, the J end lost 3 bases, and 5 bases lay between the germline ends. The CDR3 covers 12 residues. The CDR3 DNA follows: TGTGCCAGTAGTCCCATCAATCAGCCCCAGCATTTT. It codes for CASSPINQPQHF.

The V and J genes are TRBV28 and TRBJ2-7; 9 bases are a match to TRBD2. Germline V gene sequence: CDR1 MDHEN, CDR2 SYDVKM. The V segment lost 7 bases and the J segment 2 bases; nucleotides outside the gene matches: 9. The CDR3 contains 15 residues. The CDR3 protein is CASTDLKRGAYEQYF. Here the CDR3 DNA reads TGTGCCAGCACAGACCTTAAGCGGGGGGCCTACGAGCAGTACTTC.

The rearrangement joins TRBV7-9 to TRBJ2-1; 9 bases are shared with TRBD1. Trimming took 1 base from V and 3 from J; bases not matched to a gene: 10. The CDR3 runs 18 residues. The germline V gene has CDR1 SEHNR and CDR2 FQNEAQ (reference sequence). The CDR3 DNA reads TGTGCCAGCAGCTTAGTGGGCCACCGGGACAGGGTCTACAATGAGCAGTTCTTC. Encoded protein: CASSLVGHRDRVYNEQFF.

The sample holds one count of this clone. The CDR3 nucleotides read TGTGCCAGCAGCCAAGCCGAGGGCAATCAGCCCCAGCATTTT. It is translated as CASSQAEGNQPQHF. The chain links TRBV3-1 (or the pseudogene TRBV3-2) to TRBJ1-5; D remains ambiguous. In germline, CDR1 is LGHDT, CDR2 YNNKEL (reference sequence). V was cut by 1 base and J by 2 bases, with 6 bases left in between. The CDR3 loop spans 14 amino acids.

V is TRBV28 and J is TRBJ2-7; 12 positions match TRBD2. Trimming cost V 7 bases and J 3 bases; bases outside gene matches: 4. Per germline, CDR1 MDHEN and CDR2 SYDVKM. This CDR3 has 14 amino acids. The CDR3 nucleotides are TGTGCCAGCACCCTAGCGGGGGGGCTCTACGAGCAGTACTTC. Its protein product is CASTLAGGLYEQYF.

This chain connects TRBV27 to TRBJ2-7, with 8 bases identical to TRBD2. This CDR3 is 15 amino acids long. Germline V gene sequence: CDR1 MNHEY, CDR2 SMNVEV (reference sequence). J gave up 2 bases and V 5 bases, and 8 bases lay outside the gene matches. CDR3 region: CASSPAGTRTYEQYF. In nucleotides, the CDR3 is TGTGCCAGCAGTCCGGCCGGGACTAGAACCTACGAGCAGTACTTC.

The chain is built from TRBV2 and TRBJ2-2; 9 positions agree with TRBD1. Trimming took 5 bases from V and 5 from J; bases not matched to a gene: 6. CDR3 length: 15 residues. The germline gives CDR1 SNHLY, CDR2 FYNNEI. The CDR3 reads CASSPSTGGTGELFF. The CDR3 DNA sequence: TGTGCCAGCAGTCCCTCGACAGGGGGAACCGGGGAGCTGTTTTTT.

The chain uses TRBV19 and TRBJ1-3; D gene uncertain. The ends were cut back, 8 bases at V and 1 base at J, with 6 bases in the middle. The CDR3 is 12 residues long. Looked up from germline, CDR1 is LNHDA and CDR2 is SQIVND (reference sequence). CDR3 DNA sequence: TGTGCCAGTTACGGGTCTGGAAACACCATATATTTT. Translation gives CASYGSGNTIYF.

The chain joins TRBV10-1 to TRBJ1-4, with D possibly TRBD1 on 6 matching bases. Germline assignment: CDR1 WNHNN and CDR2 SYGVQD (reference sequence). V lost 6 bases and J lost 5, with 13 bases in between. CDR3 length: 14 residues. CDR3: CASSSGTKNEKLFF. Written as DNA, the CDR3 is TGCGCCAGCAGCTCCGGGACAAAGAATGAAAAACTGTTTTTT.

The V gene is TRBV7-9, the J gene TRBJ2-1, with 7 bases lining up with TRBD2. CDR3 length equals 13 residues. Trimming cost V 2 bases and J 16 bases; bases outside gene matches: 11. The V gene's germline CDR1 is SEHNR and CDR2 FQNEAQ (reference sequence). CDR3 region: CASSLQEAGAQFF. Written as DNA, the CDR3 is TGTGCCAGCAGCTTACAAGAGGCGGGAGCCCAATTCTTC. Supplemented by reference TRBV7-9 and TRBJ2-1, the full variable domain reads DTGVSQNPRHKITKRGQNVTFRCDPISEHNRLYWYRQTLGQGPEFLTYFQNEAQLEKSRLLSDRFSAERPKGSFSTLEIQRTEQGDSAMYLCASSLQEAGAQFFGPGTRLTVL.

CDR3 coding DNA: TGTGCCAGCTCACCAATGACTAGTCGGGAGACCCAGTACTTC. The encoded protein is CASSPMTSRETQYF. The gene calls are TRBV18 and TRBJ2-5, with D tentatively TRBD2 (6 bases). The CDR3 contains 14 residues. The germline V and J ends were trimmed by 2 bases and 5 bases, with 12 bases remaining between them. From germline, CDR1 is KGHSH and CDR2 LQKENI.

In this sample, this clone turned up once. V gene TRBV20-1 combines with J gene TRBJ1-4; no firm D call. The CDR3 consists of 11 residues. Between the trimmed V and J ends, which lost 3 bases and 8 bases, there was a span of 7 bases. CDR1 is DFQATT, CDR2 SNEGSKA, per germline (reference sequence). This chain's CDR3 is CSASAGEKLFF. For the CDR3, the DNA is TGCAGTGCTAGCGCGGGAGAAAAACTGTTTTTT.

V gene TRBV9 combines with J gene TRBJ2-7; TRBD2 is a possible D gene (6 bases). This CDR3 has 15 residues. Between the trimmed V and J ends, which lost 0 bases and 5 bases, there was a span of 15 bases. In germline, CDR1 is SGDLS, CDR2 YYNGEE. CDR3 nucleotide sequence: TGTGCCAGCAGCGTAGGTCCACATAGGGAGGACGAGCAGTACTTC. Translated, it gives CASSVGPHREDEQYF.

This sequence joins TRBV12-5 and TRBJ1-3; tentative D call: TRBD1 (6 bases). V lost 1 base and J lost 1, with 8 bases in between. Germline V gene data show CDR1 as LGHNT and CDR2 as FRNRAP. CDR3 length equals 15 residues. CDR3 protein: CASGLGTDSGNTIYF. For the CDR3, the DNA is TGTGCTAGTGGTTTGGGGACAGATTCTGGAAACACCATATATTTT.

This clone was detected only a few times. This chain uses TRBV7-3 with TRBJ2-2, with TRBD1 identical over 8 bases. From germline, CDR1 is SGHTA and CDR2 FQGTGA. Trimming removed 5 bases from V and 5 bases from J; junction bases left unmatched: 7. This CDR3 spans 15 amino acids. The CDR3 here is CASSTRGRQTGELFF. DNA of the CDR3: TGTGCCAGCAGCACCAGGGGGCGTCAGACCGGGGAGCTGTTTTTT. Looking up the rest from reference TRBV7-3 and TRBJ2-2 gives the full variable domain: GAGVSQTPSNKVTEKGKYVELRCDPISGHTALYWYRQSLGQGPEFLIYFQGTGAADDSGLPNDRFFAVRPEGSVSTLKIQRTERGDSAVYLCASSTRGRQTGELFFGEGSRLTVL.

This chain uses TRBV15 with TRBJ2-5, with 9 bases lining up with TRBD1. This CDR3 contains 16 residues. Germline loops: CDR1 LNHNV, CDR2 YYDKDF (reference sequence). Trimming removed 3 bases from V and 4 bases from J; junction bases left unmatched: 9. The CDR3 here is CATSRRGQGRLETQYF. CDR3 in DNA: TGTGCCACCAGCAGGCGAGGACAGGGGAGGTTAGAGACCCAGTACTTC.

This chain joins TRBV18 and TRBJ2-7; 11 nucleotides match TRBD2. Germline CDR1 reads KGHSH; CDR2 reads LQKENI. V lost 6 bases, J lost 1 base, and 5 bases stayed unmatched. The CDR3 sequence is 15 residues long. The chain's CDR3 is CASSSTSGASYEQYF. CDR3 in DNA: TGTGCCAGCTCCTCGACTAGCGGGGCGTCCTACGAGCAGTACTTC.

This chain connects TRBV29-1 to TRBJ2-4; a possible D gene is TRBD2 (6 bases). The V and J ends lost 0 bases and 10 bases respectively, with 13 bases between them. The CDR3 has 13 residues. Per germline, CDR1 SQVTM and CDR2 ANQGSEA. The CDR3 sequence: CSVEDLGRGIQYF. CDR3 coding DNA: TGCAGCGTTGAAGATCTTGGCCGGGGGATTCAGTACTTC.